Shown below are 17 T cell receptor beta chains from a single sample sequenced in a study of T cell responses to AZD1222 COVID-19 vaccine (dated by TCRdb to the early 2020s). The time point tag for this specimen amounts to: about 28 days (+/-7) after the second vaccine dose. Libraries were constructed by the immunoSEQ multiplex PCR assay. TCRdb carries this immuneACCESS record with in-frame sequences only. Its versions omit some clonotypes, under half of them owing to an unresolved V gene in the studies checked, with the rest unexplained. A total of over 150,000 clones appear in this sample, roughly nine tenths of them only once. The top ten hold around 3.5% of the sample. Source: peripheral blood, taken 28 days after the second AZD1222 dose. The receptors were gathered from an adult who received the AZD1222 COVID-19 vaccine.

The chain is built from TRBV28 and TRBJ1-2, with unresolved D. V was cut by 2 bases and J by 6 bases, with 7 bases left in between. The germline V gene encodes CDR1 MDHEN and CDR2 SYDVKM. The CDR3 length is 12 residues. This CDR3 is CASSLTMNGYTF. CDR3 bases: TGTGCCAGCAGTTTAACGATGAATGGCTACACCTTC.

V gene TRBV7-3 combines with J gene TRBJ2-7; D tentatively reads TRBD1 or TRBD2 (6 bases each). Between the trimmed V and J ends, which lost 2 bases and 0 bases, there was a span of 11 bases. Germline assignment: CDR1 SGHTA and CDR2 FQGTGA. This CDR3 contains 15 residues. The CDR3 coding sequence is TGTGCCAGCAGCTTAGGGGGGCCCCGCTCCTACGAGCAGTACTTC. Translation gives CASSLGGPRSYEQYF.

V and J are TRBV27 and TRBJ1-5; weak D call: TRBD1 (5 bases). The CDR3 is 12 residues long. From germline, CDR1 is MNHEY and CDR2 SMNVEV (reference sequence). Between the trimmed V and J ends, which lost 10 bases and 9 bases, there was a span of 16 bases. CDR3 nucleotide sequence: TGTGCCACCCGGCAGGGTACAGCGCCCCAGCATTTT. Translated: CATRQGTAPQHF.

The genes are TRBV12-2 and TRBJ2-7; the table's D call, TRBD1, was not checked against the DNA. TRBV12-2 is deemed a pseudogene. There are 15 residues in the CDR3. CDR3 residues: CASGSGTGNTYEQYF. CDR3 bases: TGTGCAAGTGGAAGTGGGACAGGGAACACCTACGAGCAGTACTTC.

The chain has TRBV5-6 and TRBJ1-2; weak D call: TRBD1 (5 bases). The CDR3 is 19 amino acids. The germline gives CDR1 SGHDT, CDR2 YYEEEE. V lost 1 base and J lost 4, with 26 bases in between. The CDR3 loop reads CASSLWVGARGYPFYGYTF. CDR3 DNA: TGTGCCAGCAGCTTGTGGGTAGGGGCCAGAGGGTATCCATTCTATGGCTACACCTTC. Using reference TRBV5-6 and TRBJ1-2 for the parts outside the CDR3, the full variable domain is DAGVTQSPTHLIKTRGQQVTLRCSPKSGHDTVSWYQQALGQGPQFIFQYYEEEERQRGNFPDRFSGHQFPNYSSELNVNALLLGDSALYLCASSLWVGARGYPFYGYTFGSGTRLTVV.

The V and J genes are TRBV27 and TRBJ2-1; D is perhaps TRBD2 (6 bases). V was trimmed by 5 bases and J by 3 bases, leaving 14 bases between them. This CDR3 comprises 15 residues. Germline CDR1 is MNHEY and CDR2 is SMNVEV (reference sequence). CDR3 amino acids: CASSISGGLYNEQFF. The CDR3 bases are TGTGCCAGCAGTATTAGCGGAGGACTCTACAATGAGCAGTTCTTC.

This chain uses TRBV29-1 with TRBJ1-6, with D perhaps matching TRBD1 (5 bases). From germline, CDR1 is SQVTM and CDR2 ANQGSEA. The CDR3 consists of 15 residues. V gave up 5 bases and J gave up 4 bases, with 15 bases separating them. The CDR3, as DNA: TGCAGCGTTCGTCTGACAGCCGATTATAATTCACCCCTCCACTTT. This translates into CSVRLTADYNSPLHF.

The V call is TRBV24-1, the J call TRBJ2-3, with 7 bases fitting TRBD2. The CDR3 length is 17 residues. V lost 2 bases and J lost 8; bases outside the gene matches: 15. CDR1 and CDR2 from the germline V gene are KGHDR and SFDVKD. This CDR3 is CATSDSPGLMGRGTQYF. CDR3 sequence (DNA): TGTGCCACCAGTGATTCGCCGGGACTAATGGGTCGTGGTACGCAGTATTTT.

The V call is TRBV28, the J call TRBJ2-5; TRBD2 matches 8 bases. The V gene end was trimmed by 5 bases and the J gene end by 4 bases; junction bases not matched to a gene: 6. This CDR3 spans 14 amino acids. The germline gives CDR1 MDHEN, CDR2 SYDVKM. The CDR3 here is CASSPPGLAETQYF. CDR3 nucleotide sequence: TGTGCCAGCAGTCCGCCCGGACTAGCAGAGACCCAGTACTTC.

The chain joins TRBV7-2 to TRBJ1-1, with D hard to call. Germline V lookup: CDR1 SGHTA, CDR2 FQGNSA. V dropped 3 bases and J dropped 5 bases, with 7 bases sitting between them. The CDR3 covers 12 residues. CDR3 in amino acids: CASSLFGTEAFF. The CDR3 region has the DNA TGTGCCAGCAGCTTGTTCGGAACTGAAGCTTTCTTT.

Only a few counts were recorded for this clone. This sequence joins TRBV7-6 and TRBJ2-7; tentative D call: TRBD1 (6 bases). From germline, CDR1 is SGHVS and CDR2 FNYEAQ. Trimming pared 2 bases from V and 2 bases from J, leaving 13 bases between. The CDR3 extends over 15 amino acids. Written as DNA, the CDR3 is TGTGCCAGCAGCTTAACGGTAGGGGGTACCTACGAGCAGTACTTC. This codes for CASSLTVGGTYEQYF.

This chain links TRBV28 with TRBJ2-1; TRBD2 matches 15 bases. Per the germline V gene, CDR1 is MDHEN and CDR2 is SYDVKM. CDR3 length: 15 amino acids. Trimming removed 3 bases from V and 11 bases from J; junction bases left unmatched: 5. The CDR3 DNA reads as TGTGCCAGCAGTTTTGGACTAGCGGGAGGGCCGCAGCAGTTCTTC. It codes for CASSFGLAGGPQQFF.

The V gene is TRBV7-3, the J gene TRBJ2-2; 8 bases are a match to TRBD1. Looked up from germline, CDR1 is SGHTA and CDR2 is FQGTGA. After removal of 3 bases from V and 2 bases from J, the junction contained 5 bases not matched to a gene. The CDR3 length is 16 residues. The CDR3, as DNA: TGTGCCAGCAGCTTGCAGGGGGCGCGTAACACCGGGGAGCTGTTTTTT. Its protein product is CASSLQGARNTGELFF.

The chain uses TRBV7-8 and TRBJ1-5; D is perhaps TRBD1 (6 bases). Germline V gives CDR1 SGHVS, CDR2 FQNEAQ. The CDR3 covers 16 residues. V was trimmed by 1 base and J by 2 bases, leaving 12 bases between them. The CDR3 DNA sequence: TGTGCCAGCAGCTTAGATGTGGGGGCCGGCAATCAGCCCCAGCATTTT. It encodes CASSLDVGAGNQPQHF.

J is TRBJ1-6 and V is TRBV5-8; D gene unclear. The CDR3 contains 15 residues. CDR1 is SGHTS and CDR2 is YDEGEE in the germline V gene. Trimming removed 2 bases from V and 7 bases from J, with 13 bases in between. The CDR3 spells CASSFRGILNSPLHF. In DNA form, the CDR3 reads TGTGCCAGCAGCTTCCGGGGAATATTGAATTCACCCCTCCACTTT.

The chain joins TRBV6-2 or TRBV6-3 to TRBJ2-1; D is possibly TRBD2 (6 bases). From germline, CDR1 is MNHEY and CDR2 SVGEGT. The CDR3 has 16 residues. Trimming shortened V by 6 bases and J by 0 bases, and 15 bases separated the two germline ends. CDR3 loop: CASSRTNPSSYNEQFF. CDR3 DNA: TGTGCCAGCAGCCGGACTAACCCGAGCTCCTACAATGAGCAGTTCTTC.

The rearrangement uses TRBV30 and TRBJ1-5; 7 bases fit TRBD1. Trimming removed 2 bases from V and 2 bases from J; junction bases left unmatched: 3. Germline values: CDR1 GTSNPN, CDR2 SVGIG (reference sequence). The CDR3 consists of 14 residues. The CDR3 nucleotides are TGTGCCTGGAGTCCCGACAGGGGCAATCAGCCCCAGCATTTT. Amino acids: CAWSPDRGNQPQHF.